This T cell receptor (beta chain) emerged from a study of blood T cell repertoires in COVID-19. TCRdb's table, derived via immunoSEQ multiplex PCR, lists solely in-frame clones and lacks some. The sample has 85,000 to 95,000 clones, roughly nine tenths seen once; the top ten hold more than 4.5%. Sequencing used peripheral blood. The clonotype comes from a man in his 60s with COVID-19, enrolled during active disease.

CDR3 in amino acids: CASSSSGGRYGYTF. CDR3 nucleotide sequence: TGTGCCAGCAGTTCCTCAGGGGGCCGCTATGGCTACACCTTC. V is TRBV6-5 and J is TRBJ1-2; 8 bases map to TRBD1. The CDR3 is made up of 14 amino acids. Losses at the gene ends were 4 bases for V and 4 bases for J; bases not matched to a gene: 5. The germline gives CDR1 MNHEY, CDR2 SVGAGI.